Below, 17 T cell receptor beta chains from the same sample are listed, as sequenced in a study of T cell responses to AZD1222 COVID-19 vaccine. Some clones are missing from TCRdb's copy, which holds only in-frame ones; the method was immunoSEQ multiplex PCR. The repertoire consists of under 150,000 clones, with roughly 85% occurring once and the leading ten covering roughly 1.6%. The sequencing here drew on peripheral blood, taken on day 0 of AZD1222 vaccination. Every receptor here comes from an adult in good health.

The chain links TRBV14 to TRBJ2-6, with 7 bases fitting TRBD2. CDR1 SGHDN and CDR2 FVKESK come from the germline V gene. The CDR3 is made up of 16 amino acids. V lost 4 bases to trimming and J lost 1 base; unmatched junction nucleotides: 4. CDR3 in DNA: TGTGCCAGCAGCCTGGGGGGGTATTCTGGGGCCAACGTCCTGACTTTC. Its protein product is CASSLGGYSGANVLTF.

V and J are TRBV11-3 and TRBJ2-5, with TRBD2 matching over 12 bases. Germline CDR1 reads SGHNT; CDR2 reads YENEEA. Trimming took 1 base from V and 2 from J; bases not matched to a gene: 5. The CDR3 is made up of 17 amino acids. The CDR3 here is CASSLGASGRGQETQYF. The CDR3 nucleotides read TGTGCCAGCAGCTTAGGGGCTAGCGGGAGGGGGCAAGAGACCCAGTACTTC.

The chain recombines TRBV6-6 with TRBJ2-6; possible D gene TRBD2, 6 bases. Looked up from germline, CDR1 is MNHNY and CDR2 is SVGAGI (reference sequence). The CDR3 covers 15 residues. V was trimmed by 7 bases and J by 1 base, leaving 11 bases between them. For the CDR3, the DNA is TGTGCCAGCACCTTGGGGACTTCTGGGGCCAACGTCCTGACTTTC. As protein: CASTLGTSGANVLTF.

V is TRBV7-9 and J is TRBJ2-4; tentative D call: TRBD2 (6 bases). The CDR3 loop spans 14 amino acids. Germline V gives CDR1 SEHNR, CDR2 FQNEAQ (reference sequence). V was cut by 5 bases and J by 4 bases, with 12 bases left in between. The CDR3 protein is CASSHTRGKNIQYF. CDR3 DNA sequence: TGTGCCAGCAGCCACACCCGGGGGAAAAACATTCAGTACTTC.

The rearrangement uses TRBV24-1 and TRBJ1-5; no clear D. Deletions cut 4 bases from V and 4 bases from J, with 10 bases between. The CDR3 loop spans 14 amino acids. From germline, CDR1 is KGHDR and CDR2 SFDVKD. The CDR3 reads CATSDKGWNQPQHF. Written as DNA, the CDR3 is TGTGCCACCAGTGACAAGGGATGGAATCAGCCCCAGCATTTT.

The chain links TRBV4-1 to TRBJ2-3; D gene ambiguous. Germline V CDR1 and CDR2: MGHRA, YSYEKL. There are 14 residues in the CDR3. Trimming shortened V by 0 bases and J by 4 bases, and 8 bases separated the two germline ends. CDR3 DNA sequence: TGCGCCAGCAGCCAAGAAGCCTCCCCAGATACGCAGTATTTT. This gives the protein CASSQEASPDTQYF.

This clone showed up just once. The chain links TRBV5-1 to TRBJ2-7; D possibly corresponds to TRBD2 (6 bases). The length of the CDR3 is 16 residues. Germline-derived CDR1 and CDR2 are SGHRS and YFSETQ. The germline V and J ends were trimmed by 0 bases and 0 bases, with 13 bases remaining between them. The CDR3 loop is CASSLVGGDPSYEQYF. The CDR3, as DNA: TGCGCCAGCAGCTTGGTAGGCGGGGACCCCTCCTACGAGCAGTACTTC.

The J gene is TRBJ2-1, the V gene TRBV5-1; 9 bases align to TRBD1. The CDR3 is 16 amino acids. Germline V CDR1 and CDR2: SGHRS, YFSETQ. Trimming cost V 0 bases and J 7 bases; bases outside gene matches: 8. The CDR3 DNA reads TGCGCCAGCAGCTTGGGTTGGACAGGGGTGGGGAATGAGCAGTTCTTC. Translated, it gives CASSLGWTGVGNEQFF.

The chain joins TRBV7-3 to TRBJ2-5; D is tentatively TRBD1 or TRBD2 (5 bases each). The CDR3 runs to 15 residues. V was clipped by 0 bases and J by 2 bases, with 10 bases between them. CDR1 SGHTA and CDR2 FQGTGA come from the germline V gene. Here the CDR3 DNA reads TGTGCCAGCAGCTTAACAGGGACCAAACAAGAGACCCAGTACTTC. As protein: CASSLTGTKQETQYF.

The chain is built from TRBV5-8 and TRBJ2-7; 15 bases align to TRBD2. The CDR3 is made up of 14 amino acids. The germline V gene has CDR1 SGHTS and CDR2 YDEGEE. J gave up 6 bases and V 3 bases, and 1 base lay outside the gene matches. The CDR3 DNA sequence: TGTGCCAGCAGCTCGGGACTAGCGGGAGGCGAGCAGTACTTC. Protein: CASSSGLAGGEQYF. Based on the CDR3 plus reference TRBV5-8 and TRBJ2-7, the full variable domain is EAGVTQSPTHLIKTRGQQATLRCSPISGHTSVYWYQQALGLGLQFLLWYDEGEERNRGNFPPRFSGRQFPNYSSELNVNALELEDSALYLCASSSGLAGGEQYFGPGTRLTVT.

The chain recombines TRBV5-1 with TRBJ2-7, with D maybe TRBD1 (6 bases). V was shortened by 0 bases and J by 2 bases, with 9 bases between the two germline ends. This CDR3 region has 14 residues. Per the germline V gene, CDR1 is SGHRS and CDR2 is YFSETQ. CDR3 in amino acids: CASSLGQVTYEQYF. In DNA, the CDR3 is TGCGCCAGCAGCTTGGGACAGGTAACCTACGAGCAGTACTTC. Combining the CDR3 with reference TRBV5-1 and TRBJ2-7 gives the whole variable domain KAGVTQTPRYLIKTRGQQVTLSCSPISGHRSVSWYQQTPGQGLQFLFEYFSETQRNKGNFPGRFSGRQFSNSRSEMNVSTLELGDSALYLCASSLGQVTYEQYFGPGTRLTVT.

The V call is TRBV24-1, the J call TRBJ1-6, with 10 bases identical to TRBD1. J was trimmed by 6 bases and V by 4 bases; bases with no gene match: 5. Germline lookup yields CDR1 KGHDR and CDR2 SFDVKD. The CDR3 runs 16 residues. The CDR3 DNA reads TGTGCCACCAGTGACCCCCGACAGGGGGCTAATTCACCCCTCCACTTT. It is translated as CATSDPRQGANSPLHF.

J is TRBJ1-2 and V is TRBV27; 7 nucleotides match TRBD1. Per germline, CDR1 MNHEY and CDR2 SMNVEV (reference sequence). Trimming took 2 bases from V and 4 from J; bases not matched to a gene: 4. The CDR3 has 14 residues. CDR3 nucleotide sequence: TGTGCCAGCAGTTTAAAAGGGGGCGCCTATGGCTACACCTTC. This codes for CASSLKGGAYGYTF.

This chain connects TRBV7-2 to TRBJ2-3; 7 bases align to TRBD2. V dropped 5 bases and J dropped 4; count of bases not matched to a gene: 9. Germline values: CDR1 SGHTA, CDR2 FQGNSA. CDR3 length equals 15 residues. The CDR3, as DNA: TGTGCCAGCAGCACCTCCGGGACTAAGGCAGATACGCAGTATTTT. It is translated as CASSTSGTKADTQYF.

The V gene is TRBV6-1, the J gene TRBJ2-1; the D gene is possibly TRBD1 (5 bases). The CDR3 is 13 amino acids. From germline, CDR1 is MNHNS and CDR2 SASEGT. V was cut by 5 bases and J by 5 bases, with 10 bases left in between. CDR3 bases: TGTGCCAGCAGTAAAGGGGCCGACAATGAGCAGTTCTTC. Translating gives CASSKGADNEQFF.

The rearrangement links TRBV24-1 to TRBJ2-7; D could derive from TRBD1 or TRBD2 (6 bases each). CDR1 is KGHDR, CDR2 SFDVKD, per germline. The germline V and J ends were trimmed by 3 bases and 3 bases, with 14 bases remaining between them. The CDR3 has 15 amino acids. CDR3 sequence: CATSDPEGGGYEQYF. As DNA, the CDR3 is TGTGCCACCAGTGATCCGGAGGGGGGCGGCTACGAGCAGTACTTC.

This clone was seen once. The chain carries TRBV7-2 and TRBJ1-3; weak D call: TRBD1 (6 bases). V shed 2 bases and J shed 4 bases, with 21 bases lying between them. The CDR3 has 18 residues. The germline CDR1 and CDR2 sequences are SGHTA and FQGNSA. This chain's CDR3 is CASSLFSSFEGEGNTIYF. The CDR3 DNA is TGTGCCAGCAGCTTATTTTCCTCGTTTGAGGGGGAGGGAAACACCATATATTTT. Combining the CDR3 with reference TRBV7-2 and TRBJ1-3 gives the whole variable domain GAGVSQSPSNKVTEKGKDVELRCDPISGHTALYWYRQSLGQGLEFLIYFQGNSAPDKSGLPSDRFSAERTGGSVSTLTIQRTQQEDSAVYLCASSLFSSFEGEGNTIYFGEGSWLTVV.